A few counts support the clone carrying this TCR beta chain. Its target is unknown. CDR3 length equals 14 residues. Per germline, CDR1 SQVTM and CDR2 ANQGSEA. V shed 5 bases, J shed 2 bases, and the junction held 7 bases outside the gene matches. The sample comes from a study of cytomegalovirus exposure and HLA in healthy donors. Primers: 60 Vbeta forward and 13 Jbeta reverse. Profiled with immunoSEQ multiplex PCR; TCRdb holds only in-frame clones, not every one. The sample lists 140,000 to 150,000 clones; more than 9.5% were seen once. Regarding the study as a whole: Among the sequence variants, a highly shared cluster was likely an artifact of sequencing. As confirmed in vitro, three CMV-associated chains were specific for CMV antigens.

The clonotype originates from a man over 45 in good health and CMV-seronegative. Sequences were obtained from PBMCs. This chain uses TRBV29-1 with TRBJ2-7, with TRBD1 matching over 9 bases. CDR3 sequence: CSVRGQGSTYEQYF. CDR3 coding DNA: TGCAGCGTTCGCGGACAGGGGAGTACCTACGAGCAGTACTTC.